Sequencing of this T cell receptor (beta chain) was carried out in a study of shared clonotypes between healthy human individuals. Germline assignment: CDR1 SGHTA and CDR2 FQGTGA. The CDR3 covers 13 residues. The ends were cut back, 5 bases at V and 7 bases at J, with 11 bases in the middle. A word on this clone: Its antigen is not identified.

Measured with immunoSEQ multiplex PCR; TCRdb has only the in-frame clones, and not every one. This table has 2.5 million or so clones, around 94% appearing once. Findings of the study overall: Across a handful of donors, naive CD4 shared around 5%, naive CD8 under 4%, memory CD4 roughly 2.5%, memory CD8 under 0.5%. Represented diversity, genetic and exposure-history alike, was limited by few donors. As a rule, naive subsets had a larger estimated richness than memory subsets.

CD45RA+ naive and CD45RA-negative memory subsets were separated from CD4+ cells. This sequence originates from a man between 18 and 35 years old in good health. The sequenced sample consisted of naive CD4+ T cells sorted from blood. Noted subset: CD45RA+ positively selected. This sequence joins TRBV7-3 and TRBJ2-2; the D is unclear. The CDR3 loop is CASSPQQSGELFF. The CDR3, as DNA: TGTGCCAGCAGCCCCCAGCAGAGCGGGGAGCTGTTTTTT. The full variable domain, in which reference TRBV7-3 and TRBJ2-2 provide the parts outside the CDR3, is GAGVSQTPSNKVTEKGKYVELRCDPISGHTALYWYRQSLGQGPEFLIYFQGTGAADDSGLPNDRFFAVRPEGSVSTLKIQRTERGDSAVYLCASSPQQSGELFFGEGSRLTVL.